This T cell receptor (beta chain) originates from a study of tumor-infiltrating lymphocytes in primary liver carcinoma. Looking at the study overall: Each sample had roughly 3.5 to 7.5 million productive TCRbeta reads regardless of tissue type. Study-wide results and limits: Tumor top-250-clone fractions significantly exceeded those of blood (p = 0.039).

CDR1 and CDR2 from the germline V gene are MNHNY and SVGAGI (reference sequence). V was clipped by 2 bases and J by 1 base, with 9 bases between them. The length of the CDR3 is 15 residues. This clonotype came up many times. Its antigen is undetermined. The roughly 17-32 mg bulk tissue piece was not sorted before simultaneous RNA and DNA extraction. TCR beta cDNA was reverse-transcribed from 500 ng of total RNA. The reaction used a constant-region primer and ProtoScript II reverse transcriptase. Sequencing libraries for TCR beta derived from three nested multiplex PCR rounds that used slightly modified ARM-PCR. With TRBV1-TRBV30 forward primers and a C-beta reverse primer, the first two PCR rounds were run for 10 cycles each. TCRdb used MiXCR to reprocess the multiplex PCR reads, holding one entry per CDR3 protein. The data hold tens of thousands of distinct CDR3 sequences, with roughly two thirds observed a single time.

The J gene is TRBJ1-3, the V gene TRBV6-6; D might be TRBD1 (5 bases). The sequenced sample was tumor-adjacent normal liver tissue. The clonotype was recovered from a man between 35 and 55 years old with primary liver carcinoma and hepatitis B virus infection. The CDR3 region is CASSYRDGSGNTIYF. In DNA form, the CDR3 reads TGTGCCAGCAGTTACCGGGACGGATCTGGAAACACCATATATTTT.